This entry is about one T cell receptor beta chain. Its antigen is unknown. The data stem from a study of a mutant IDH1 vaccine in newly diagnosed glioma. About the research overall: Once 4-6 weeks had passed after radiotherapy alone, vaccination started, or it started with temozolomide cycles. Males made up approximately 62% and females about 40% of treated patients, whose mean age was approximately 40 years.

Time point given: week 5, during vaccination. The content of each vaccine dose was 300 ug of mutant IDH1 20-mer peptide, and topical imiquimod accompanied it. Every donor had a new WHO grade 3 or 4 astrocytoma that was IDH1-mutant, with loss of nuclear ATRX. Trimming left V 5 bases short and J 11 bases short, with 16 bases between. Germline V gene data show CDR1 as MNHNS and CDR2 as SASEGT. The CDR3 is 13 amino acids. The assay was immunoSEQ multiplex PCR, and TCRdb's table has in-frame clones only and misses some. The sample yields about 53,000 clones, about 88% seen once. Regarding the study as a whole: There were vaccine-induced immune responses in under 95% of the patients.

Sequenced material: PBMCs, taken from a glioma patient whose treatment included an IDH1 peptide vaccine. The sequence was obtained from a woman aged 50 to 60 with glioma. V and J are TRBV6-1 and TRBJ1-5; no firm D call. The CDR3 sequence is CASSPNGEGSQHF. The DNA of the CDR3 is TGTGCCAGCAGTCCCAACGGGGAAGGGTCCCAGCATTTT.